The clone carrying this T cell receptor (beta chain) is categorized as medium-sized. The sample belongs to a study of T cells after posttransplantation cyclophosphamide. Germline V gene data show CDR1 as MNHEY and CDR2 as SMNVEV (reference sequence). CDR3 size: 16 residues. After removal of 6 bases from V and 3 bases from J, the junction contained 10 bases not matched to a gene. Treatment was busulfan-fludarabine conditioning, a marrow graft, and cyclophosphamide on days +3 and +4. Clones were read by immunoSEQ multiplex PCR, and TCRdb kept only the in-frame ones, dropping some. The sample contains some 10,000 clones, none occurring once; roughly 13% lies in the top ten.

The chain is built from TRBV27 and TRBJ1-4; 7 nucleotides agree with TRBD1. The sequence was obtained from a female patient in her forties who received an allogeneic stem cell transplant from a related donor, was CMV-positive, and had no GVHD. Some T cells may trace back to the graft donor. The material was PBMCs, obtained after allogeneic stem cell transplant with posttransplant cyclophosphamide. CDR3 nucleotide sequence: TGTGCCAGCAGCTTACAGGGGATTCCTGCTAATGAAAAACTGTTTTTT. Protein: CASSLQGIPANEKLFF. The variable domain in full, completed from reference TRBV27 and TRBJ1-4, reads EAQVTQNPRYLITVTGKKLTVTCSQNMNHEYMSWYRQDPGLGLRQIYYSMNVEVTDKGDVPEGYKVSRKEKRNFPLILESPSPNQTSLYFCASSLQGIPANEKLFFGSGTQLSVL.